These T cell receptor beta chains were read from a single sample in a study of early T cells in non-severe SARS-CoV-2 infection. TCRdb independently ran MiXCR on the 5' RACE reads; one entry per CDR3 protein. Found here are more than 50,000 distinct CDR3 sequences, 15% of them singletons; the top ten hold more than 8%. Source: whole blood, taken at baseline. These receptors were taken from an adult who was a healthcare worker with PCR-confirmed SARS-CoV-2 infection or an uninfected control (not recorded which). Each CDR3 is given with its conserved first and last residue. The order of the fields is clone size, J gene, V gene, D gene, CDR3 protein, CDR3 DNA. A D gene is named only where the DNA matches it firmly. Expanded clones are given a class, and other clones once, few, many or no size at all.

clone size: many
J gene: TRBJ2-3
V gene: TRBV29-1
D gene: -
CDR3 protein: CSARRQRLTDTQYF
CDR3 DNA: TGCAGCGCTCGCCGGCAGCGCCTCACAGATACGCAGTATTTT

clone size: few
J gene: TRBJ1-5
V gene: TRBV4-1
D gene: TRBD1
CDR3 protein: CASSQAPRQGRYVGNQPQHF
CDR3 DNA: TGCGCCAGCAGCCAGGCCCCTCGACAGGGGAGGTATGTGGGCAATCAGCCCCAGCATTTT

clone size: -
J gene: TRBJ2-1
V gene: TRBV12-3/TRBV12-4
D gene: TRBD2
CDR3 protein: CASVLGLAGDPEQFF
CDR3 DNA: TGTGCCAGCGTCCTGGGACTAGCGGGAGATCCTGAGCAGTTCTTC

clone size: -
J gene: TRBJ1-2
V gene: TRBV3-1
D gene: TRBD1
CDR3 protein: CASSQDLGQAYGYTF
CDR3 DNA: TGTGCCAGCAGCCAAGATCTGGGACAGGCGTATGGCTACACCTTC

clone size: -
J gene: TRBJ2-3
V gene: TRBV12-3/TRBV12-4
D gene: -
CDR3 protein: CASIREYTDTQYF
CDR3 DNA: TGTGCCAGCATTCGGGAGTACACAGATACGCAGTATTTT

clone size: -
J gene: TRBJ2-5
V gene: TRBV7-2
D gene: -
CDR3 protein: CASSYFGPQETQYF
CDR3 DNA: TGTGCCAGCAGCTATTTTGGACCACAAGAGACCCAGTACTTC

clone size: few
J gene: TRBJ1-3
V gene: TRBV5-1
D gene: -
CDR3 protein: CASSLAGTSGNTIYF
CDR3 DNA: TGCGCCAGCAGCTTGGCCGGGACCTCTGGAAACACCATATATTTT

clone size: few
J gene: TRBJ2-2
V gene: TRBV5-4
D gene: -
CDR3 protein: CASSSPGTGDTGELFF
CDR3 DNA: TGTGCCAGCAGCTCCCCAGGGACGGGAGACACCGGGGAGCTGTTTTTT

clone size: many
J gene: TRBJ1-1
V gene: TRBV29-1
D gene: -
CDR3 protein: CSVARMNTEAFF
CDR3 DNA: TGCAGCGTTGCCCGGATGAACACTGAAGCTTTCTTT

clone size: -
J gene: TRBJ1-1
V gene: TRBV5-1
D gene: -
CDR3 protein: CASSSESMNTEAFF
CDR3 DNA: TGCGCCAGCAGCTCAGAAAGTATGAACACTGAAGCTTTCTTT

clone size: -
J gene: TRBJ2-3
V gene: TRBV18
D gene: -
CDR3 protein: CASSPREGADTQYF
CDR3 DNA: TGTGCCAGCTCACCACGTGAGGGGGCAGATACGCAGTATTTT

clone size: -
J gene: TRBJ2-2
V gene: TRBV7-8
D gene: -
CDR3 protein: CASSFPSSSGELFF
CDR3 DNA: TGTGCCAGCAGCTTCCCATCTAGCTCCGGGGAGCTGTTTTTT

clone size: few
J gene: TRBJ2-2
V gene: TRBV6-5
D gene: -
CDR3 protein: CASSYTLQGWKYTGELFF
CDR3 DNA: TGTGCCAGCAGTTACACACTACAGGGATGGAAGTACACCGGGGAGCTGTTTTTT

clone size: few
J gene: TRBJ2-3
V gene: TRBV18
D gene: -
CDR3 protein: CASSRSGAIADTQYF
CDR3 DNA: TGTGCCAGCTCGAGGTCGGGGGCGATTGCAGATACGCAGTATTTT

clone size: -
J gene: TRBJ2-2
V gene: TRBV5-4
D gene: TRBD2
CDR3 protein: CASSTRTAGDTGELFF
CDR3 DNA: TGTGCCAGCAGCACTCGAACAGCGGGGGATACCGGGGAGCTGTTTTTT

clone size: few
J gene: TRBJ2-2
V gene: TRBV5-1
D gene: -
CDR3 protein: CASSLSSDGELFF
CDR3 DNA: TGCGCCAGCAGCTTGAGTAGCGACGGGGAGCTGTTTTTT

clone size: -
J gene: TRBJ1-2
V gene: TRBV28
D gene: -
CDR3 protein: CASSLPRRSNYGYTF
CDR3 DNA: TGTGCCAGCAGTTTACCCAGGAGATCTAACTATGGCTACACCTTC

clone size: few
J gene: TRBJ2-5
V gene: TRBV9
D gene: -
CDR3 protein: CASSAHQETQYF
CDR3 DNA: TGTGCCAGCAGCGCCCATCAAGAGACCCAGTACTTC

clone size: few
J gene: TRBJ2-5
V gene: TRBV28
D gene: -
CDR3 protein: CASSPRPSVAQETQYF
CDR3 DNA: TGTGCCAGCAGTCCCCGTCCCTCCGTAGCACAAGAGACCCAGTACTTC

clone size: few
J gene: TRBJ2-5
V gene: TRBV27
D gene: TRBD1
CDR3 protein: CASSNIRTGVETQYF
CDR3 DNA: TGTGCCAGCAGTAATATTCGGACAGGGGTCGAGACCCAGTACTTC